The 13 T cell receptor beta chains below all came from one sample that was sequenced in a study of blood T cell repertoires in COVID-19 (dated by TCRdb to the early 2020s). To prepare the library, the immunoSEQ multiplex PCR assay was applied. TCRdb obtained this table from immuneACCESS and retained in-frame rearrangements with V and J assigned. These tables miss some clones; where compared with another copy, unresolved V genes account for less than half of the shortfall, and the remainder is unexplained. In all, the sample holds more than 150,000 clones, and roughly 88% of those were seen once. About 9.1% of the sample belongs to the ten largest clones. The sequenced material came from peripheral blood. The receptors were sampled from a woman aged 80 or over with acute or convalescent COVID-19.

This CDR3 is CASSIGQGGNTIYF. DNA for the CDR3: TGTGCCAGTAGTATCGGGCAGGGAGGCAACACCATATATTTT. The chain has TRBV19 and TRBJ1-3, with D perhaps TRBD1 (5 bases). The V gene's germline CDR1 is LNHDA and CDR2 SQIVND (reference sequence). This CDR3 is built from 14 residues. V was pared by 3 bases and J by 7 bases, with 13 bases between.

CDR3 DNA: TGTGCCAGCAGGTCCGTGACTAGCCCCAATGAGCAGTTCTTC. This sequence encodes CASRSVTSPNEQFF. The rearrangement joins TRBV11-2 to TRBJ2-1; 7 bases agree with TRBD2. The trim removed 6 bases at V and 6 bases at J, leaving 8 bases unmatched. The CDR3 runs to 14 residues. Germline V gives CDR1 SGHAT, CDR2 FQNNGV.

As to this clone: Other DNA sequences from this sample encode an identical CDR3 as well. The chain employs TRBV7-2 and TRBJ2-1, with D possibly being TRBD1 (6 bases). Germline CDR1 SGHTA, CDR2 FQGNSA. V dropped 5 bases and J dropped 1 base, with 9 bases sitting between them. The CDR3 loop spans 14 amino acids. CDR3 amino acids: CASSPGVSYNEQFF. CDR3 bases: TGTGCCAGCAGCCCAGGGGTATCCTACAATGAGCAGTTCTTC.

This chain joins TRBV7-9 and TRBJ2-5; D possibly corresponds to TRBD2 (5 bases). CDR3 length equals 15 residues. Germline CDR1 SEHNR, CDR2 FQNEAQ (reference sequence). Deletions cut 4 bases from V and 4 bases from J, with 16 bases between. This CDR3 is CASSSIWEKGETQYF. The CDR3 DNA is TGTGCCAGCAGCTCTATATGGGAGAAGGGAGAGACCCAGTACTTC.

V and J are TRBV20-1 and TRBJ2-1; D is uncertain. Per the germline V gene, CDR1 is DFQATT and CDR2 is SNEGSKA (reference sequence). Between the trimmed V and J ends, which lost 4 bases and 9 bases, there was a span of 22 bases. This CDR3 comprises 15 residues. The CDR3 region is CSAIDLRRPPGEQFF. For the CDR3, the DNA is TGCAGTGCTATTGACTTGAGGCGGCCCCCCGGTGAGCAGTTCTTC.

CDR3 in amino acids: CASSPEGQGRSEQYF. The CDR3 DNA reads as TGCGCCAGCAGCCCTGAGGGACAGGGGCGATCCGAGCAGTACTTC. The genes are TRBV5-1 and TRBJ2-7; 10 positions agree with TRBD1. With V trimmed by 4 bases and J by 6 bases, 10 bases remained unmatched. The CDR3 sequence is 15 residues long. Germline V CDR1 and CDR2: SGHRS, YFSETQ.

The chain couples TRBV5-1 to TRBJ2-1, with 11 bases that match TRBD2. There are 16 residues in the CDR3. Germline trimming cut 9 bases from V and 7 bases from J; bases unmatched to any gene: 15. Per germline, CDR1 SGHRS and CDR2 YFSETQ. CDR3 residues: CATALDSGRVENEQFF. Written as DNA, the CDR3 is TGCGCCACCGCTCTGGATAGCGGGAGGGTGGAAAATGAGCAGTTCTTC.

The chain recombines TRBV11-3 with TRBJ2-3; 13 nucleotides agree with TRBD2. The V gene end was trimmed by 5 bases and the J gene end by 0 bases; junction bases not matched to a gene: 5. CDR3 length equals 17 residues. CDR1 is SGHNT, CDR2 YENEEA, per germline. CDR3 nucleotide sequence: TGTGCCAGCAGCCCGGGGACTAGCGGGGCTAGCACAGATACGCAGTATTTT. It yields the protein CASSPGTSGASTDTQYF.

The chain has TRBV5-1 and TRBJ1-4; 7 nucleotides line up with TRBD1. CDR1 is SGHRS, CDR2 YFSETQ, per germline. The V and J ends lost 3 bases and 6 bases, in that order; junction bases with no gene match: 8. The CDR3 contains 15 residues. CDR3 sequence reads: CASSYRGGAYEKLFF. CDR3 bases: TGCGCCAGCAGCTACCGAGGGGGCGCTTATGAAAAACTGTTTTTT.

This chain joins TRBV7-9 and TRBJ2-5, with 8 positions matching TRBD2. The J segment lost 2 bases and the V segment lost 4 bases, leaving 18 bases of the junction unmatched. The CDR3 is 19 amino acids. Germline CDR1 SEHNR, CDR2 FQNEAQ (reference sequence). The CDR3 coding sequence is TGTGCCAGCAGCTACACCGGGGGGGCTACCCCACGGCTACAAGAGACCCAGTACTTC. Amino acid sequence: CASSYTGGATPRLQETQYF.

The V gene is TRBV19, the J gene TRBJ2-7, with D tentatively TRBD1 (6 bases). CDR3 length equals 13 residues. Germline loops: CDR1 LNHDA, CDR2 SQIVND (reference sequence). The V and J ends lost 1 base and 6 bases respectively, with 10 bases between them. CDR3: CASSIAGAPEQYF. The DNA of the CDR3 is TGTGCCAGTAGTATAGCAGGGGCTCCCGAGCAGTACTTC.

The chain combines TRBV6-5 with TRBJ1-1, with a possible D match to TRBD1 (6 bases). Per germline, CDR1 MNHEY and CDR2 SVGAGI. The CDR3 sequence is 14 residues long. Between the trimmed V and J ends, which lost 3 bases and 3 bases, there was a span of 11 bases. Written as DNA, the CDR3 is TGTGCCAGCAGTTATTCACAGGGTTACACTGAAGCTTTCTTT. Translated, it gives CASSYSQGYTEAFF.

V gene TRBV6-2 or TRBV6-3 combines with J gene TRBJ1-5; D may be TRBD1 (5 bases). The CDR3 runs to 15 residues. The germline gives CDR1 MNHEY, CDR2 SVGEGT. V shed 0 bases and J shed 5 bases, with 11 bases lying between them. The CDR3 DNA is TGTGCCAGCAGTTACTCTCGGGGGAGACATCAGCCCCAGCATTTT. Translating gives CASSYSRGRHQPQHF.